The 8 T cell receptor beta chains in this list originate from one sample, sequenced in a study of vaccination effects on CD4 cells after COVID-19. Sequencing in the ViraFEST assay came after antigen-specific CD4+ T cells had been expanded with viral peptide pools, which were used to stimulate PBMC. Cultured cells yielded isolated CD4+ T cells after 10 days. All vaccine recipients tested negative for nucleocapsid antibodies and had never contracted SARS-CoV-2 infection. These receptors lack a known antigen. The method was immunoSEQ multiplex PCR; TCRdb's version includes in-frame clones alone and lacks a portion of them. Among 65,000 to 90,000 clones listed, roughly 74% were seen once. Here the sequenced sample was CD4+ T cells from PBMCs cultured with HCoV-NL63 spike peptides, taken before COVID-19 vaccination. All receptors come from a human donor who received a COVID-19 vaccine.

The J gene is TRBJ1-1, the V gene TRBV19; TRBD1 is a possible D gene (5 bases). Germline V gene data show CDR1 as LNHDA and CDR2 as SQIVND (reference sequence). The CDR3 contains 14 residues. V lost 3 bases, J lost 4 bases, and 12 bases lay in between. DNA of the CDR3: TGTGCCAGTAGTATTCAGGGAATGGGCACTGAAGCTTTCTTT. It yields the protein CASSIQGMGTEAFF.

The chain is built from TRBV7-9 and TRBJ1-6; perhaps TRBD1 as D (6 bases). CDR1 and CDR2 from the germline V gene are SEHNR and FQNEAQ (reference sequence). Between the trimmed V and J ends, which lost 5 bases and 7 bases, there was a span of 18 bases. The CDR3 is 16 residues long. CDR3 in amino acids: CASSLGAQEWNSPLHF. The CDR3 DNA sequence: TGTGCCAGCAGCCTGGGGGCACAGGAATGGAATTCACCCCTCCACTTT. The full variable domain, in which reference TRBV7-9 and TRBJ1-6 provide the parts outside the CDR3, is DTGVSQNPRHKITKRGQNVTFRCDPISEHNRLYWYRQTLGQGPEFLTYFQNEAQLEKSRLLSDRFSAERPKGSFSTLEIQRTEQGDSAMYLCASSLGAQEWNSPLHFGNGTRLTVT.

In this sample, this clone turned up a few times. CDR3 region: CASSLTVGEQFF. CDR3 nucleotides: TGTGCCAGCAGCTTGACAGTCGGGGAGCAGTTCTTC. The gene calls are TRBV7-9 and TRBJ2-1; possibly TRBD1 for D (5 bases). V lost 3 bases to trimming and J lost 10 bases, with 10 bases between them. Germline values: CDR1 SEHNR, CDR2 FQNEAQ (reference sequence). The CDR3 is 12 residues long.

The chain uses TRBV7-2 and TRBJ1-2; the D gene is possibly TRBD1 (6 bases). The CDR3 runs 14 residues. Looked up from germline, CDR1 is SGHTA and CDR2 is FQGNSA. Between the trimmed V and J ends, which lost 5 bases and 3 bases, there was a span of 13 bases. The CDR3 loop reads CASSPITGYYGYTF. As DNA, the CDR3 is TGTGCCAGCAGCCCGATAACAGGGTACTATGGCTACACCTTC.

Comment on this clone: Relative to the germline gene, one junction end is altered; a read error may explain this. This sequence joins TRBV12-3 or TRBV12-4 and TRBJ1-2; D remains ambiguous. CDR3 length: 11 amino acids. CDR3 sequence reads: CASSLSTAFAF. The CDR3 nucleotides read TGTGCCAGCAGTTTGTCCACAGCTTTCGCCTTC.

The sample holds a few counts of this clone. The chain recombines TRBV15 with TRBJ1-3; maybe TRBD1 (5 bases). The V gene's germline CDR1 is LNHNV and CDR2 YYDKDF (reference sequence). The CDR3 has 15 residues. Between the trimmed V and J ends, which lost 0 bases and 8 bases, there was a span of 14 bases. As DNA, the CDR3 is TGTGCCACCAGCAGAGATGGAGTTGGGGCGGACACCATATATTTT. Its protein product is CATSRDGVGADTIYF.

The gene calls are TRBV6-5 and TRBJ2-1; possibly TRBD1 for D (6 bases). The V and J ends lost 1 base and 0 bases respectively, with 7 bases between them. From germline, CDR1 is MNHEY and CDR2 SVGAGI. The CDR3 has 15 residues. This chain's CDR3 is CASSYFRGSYNEQFF. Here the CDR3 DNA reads TGTGCCAGCAGTTACTTCAGGGGCTCCTACAATGAGCAGTTCTTC.

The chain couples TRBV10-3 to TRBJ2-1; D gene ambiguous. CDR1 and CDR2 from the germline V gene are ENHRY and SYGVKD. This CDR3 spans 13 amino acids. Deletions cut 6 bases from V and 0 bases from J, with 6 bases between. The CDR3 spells CAIRSFSYNEQFF. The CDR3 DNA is TGTGCCATCAGGAGCTTCTCCTACAATGAGCAGTTCTTC.